This T cell receptor beta chain was documented in a study of control samples from healthy donors and cancer patients. Assay: immunoSEQ multiplex PCR; the TCRdb copy retains only in-frame clones and omits some. The sample lists under 130,000 clones; roughly 89% were seen once. Sequencing was done on a sample of PBMCs. This TCR came from a man between 60 and 75 years old with lung cancer.

The CDR3 coding sequence is TGTGCCAGCTCTCCCAGTGTTGGGGGTAGCATTCAGTACTTC. As protein: CASSPSVGGSIQYF. V is TRBV18 and J is TRBJ2-4; possibly TRBD1 or TRBD2 for D (5 bases each). Trimming took 6 bases from V and 9 from J, leaving 18 bases between them. In germline, CDR1 is KGHSH, CDR2 LQKENI. The CDR3 extends over 14 amino acids.